The sequence of this T cell receptor beta chain was determined in a study of T cells in Graves' hyperthyroidism and ophthalmopathy (dated by TCRdb to the late 2010s). Background for the entire study: Peripheral blood samples were taken at initial diagnosis, before any treatment was given. A discovery cohort of roughly 100 patients, roughly 43 with Graves' ophthalmopathy and 57 with stable Graves' hyperthyroidism, was used to find distinguishing TCR V-J signatures. An independent validation cohort of fewer than 20 hyperthyroidism patients and some 15 patients who later progressed to ophthalmopathy tested prospective prediction of ophthalmopathy. For training and testing, the 100 or so patients in the discovery cohort were randomly divided in a 7:3 ratio. In six Graves' hyperthyroidism patients, the study also compared T-cell repertoires from thyroid tissue with T-cell repertoires from blood. Following sampling, methimazole starting at 30 mg daily was given to hyperthyroidism patients, and high-dose intravenous methylprednisolone was given to ophthalmopathy patients. The paper describes TCR Vbeta CDR3 sequencing of around 130 peripheral blood samples, made up of about 40 ophthalmopathy patients, around 78 hyperthyroidism patients and about 17 progressor patients. Study-level results and caveats: Ophthalmopathy was separated from stable hyperthyroidism by a 13 V-J signature model, with just over 85% sensitivity and approximately 81% specificity obtained in cross-validation and 80%/75% obtained in testing. During validation, the model predicted progression to ophthalmopathy a median of around 7 months ahead of onset, with 60% to 71% sensitivity and 72% to 85% specificity. Sample size was not statistically predetermined, and investigators were not blinded to group allocation. Most expanded thyroid clonotypes (frequency above 0.001) were also found in blood, which suggests that blood repertoires may mirror thyroid immune responses.

The CDR3 starts with the cysteine, ends with the phenylalanine, and has 13 residues. Just the 39-base CDR3 DNA is kept, in frame starting at base 1. Deletion took 7 bases off V and 0 bases off J, with a span of 7 bases between the germline ends. Reading the germline V gene gives CDR1 MDHEN and CDR2 SYDVKM. Ophthalmopathy patients had moderately to severely active disease, with a Clinical Activity Score of 3 or more, a NOSPECS grade of 4 or more, and a disease duration of less than 3 months. Any patient with an uncontrolled infection, another autoimmune disease, pregnancy or lactation was excluded. Diagnoses relied on clinical symptoms, serum thyroxine and TRAb, thyroid ultrasound and orbital computed tomography. Ficoll-Paque density gradient centrifugation was used to isolate PBMCs from approximately 11 ml of fresh peripheral blood. Total RNA was extracted using Trizol reagent, and RNA quality was assessed on an Agilent 2100 Bioanalyzer.

TCR beta CDR3 regions were amplified from RNA transcripts. The TCR CDR3 was subjected to a first round of RT-PCR using the HTBI primer set and the Qiagen OneStep RT-PCR kit. The libraries were constructed in a second round of multiplex PCR and then size-selected and purified. Paired-end sequencing of the libraries was performed with 100 bp reads on an Illumina HiSeq2000. Under the source paper's analysis protocol: SOAPnuke was used to process the raw data, throwing out any read that contained adapters or uncalled bases, had a mean Phred below 15, or lacked an exact constant-primer or identifier match. High-quality paired reads were merged using COPE v1.2.5, and each unique nucleotide sequence was defined as a clonotype. MiTCR v1.1 was used to align the clonotypes against IMGT TRBV, TRBD and TRBJ reference segments. Analysis was restricted to V-J combinations with a frequency above 0.0001, which covered 99% to 99.2% of repertoires. A TCS score was defined as the ratio between F50 (clonal expansion) and ExV (chaos), using BLOSUM62-based TCRdist between CDR3 peptides within each V-J. Welch's t-statistics and random forest reduced around 510 V-J features to 13, which were used in a naive Bayes classifier (R e1071). The public sequencing data were trimmed at Q25 with fastp and processed into clonotypes with MiXCR by TCRdb, which kept only in-frame beta chains. CDR3 protein duplicates are merged, each entry listing the most common genes and DNA. TCRdb assigned the V and J calls; the authors' analysis was not used. The sample table contains around 600,000 distinct CDR3 sequences; only one count was recorded for about a sixth of them. The ten biggest clones cover roughly 3% of the sample.

This clonotype was seen repeatedly, ten times or more. The antigen it binds to is not known. Base-call qualities are not available, and no considerably larger clone is one nucleotide away. The source of this sequence is a woman aged 40 to 50 with Graves' ophthalmopathy. In this chain, TRBV28 is recombined with TRBJ2-1; the D gene could be either TRBD1 or TRBD2, each agreeing at 5 bases. The source material was blood. The CDR3 region has the sequence CASTGGSYNEQFF. The DNA sequence follows: TGTGCCAGCACTGGGGGCTCCTACAATGAGCAGTTCTTC. The CDR3 plus the reference TRBV28 and TRBJ2-1 genes for the other parts give the full variable domain: DVKVTQSSRYLVKRTGEKVFLECVQDMDHENMFWYRQDPGLGLRLIYFSYDVKMKEKGDIPEGYSVSREKKERFSLILESASTNQTSMYLCASTGGSYNEQFFGPGTRLTVL.